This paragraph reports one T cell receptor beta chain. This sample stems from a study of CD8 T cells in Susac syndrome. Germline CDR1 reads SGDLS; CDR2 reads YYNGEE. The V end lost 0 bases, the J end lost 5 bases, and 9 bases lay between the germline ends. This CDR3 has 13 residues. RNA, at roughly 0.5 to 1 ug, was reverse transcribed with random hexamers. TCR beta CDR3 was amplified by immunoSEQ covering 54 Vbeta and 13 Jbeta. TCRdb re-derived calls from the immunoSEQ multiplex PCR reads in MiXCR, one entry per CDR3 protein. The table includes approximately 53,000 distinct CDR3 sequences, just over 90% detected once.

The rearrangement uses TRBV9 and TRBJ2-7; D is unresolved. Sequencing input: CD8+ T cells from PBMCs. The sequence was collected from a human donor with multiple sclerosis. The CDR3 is CASSVDRTDEQYF. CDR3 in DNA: TGTGCCAGCAGCGTAGATCGAACAGACGAGCAGTACTTC.